This T cell receptor beta chain was sequenced in a study of blood T cell repertoires in COVID-19 (TCRdb year 2020). About the study as a whole: Samples covering the acute and convalescent phases of COVID-19 were provided by collaborators in the United States, Italy and Spain. The prospective study material was composed of cDNA or gDNA derived from T cells, B-cell-depleted T cells, or PBMCs. Deeply sampled blood TCRbeta repertoires from subjects exposed to, actively infected with, or recovered from COVID-19 were included in the dataset. A freely available public database, intended as a resource for researchers studying the immune response to SARS-CoV-2, is where the repertoires were released. Samples came from the ongoing ImmuneRACE study (first 160 participants) plus 1,254 subjects from 6 global collaborators. Nearly every sample came with metadata listing a de-identified subject ID, COVID-19 status, age in years and sex. Where available, HLA class I and class II types were obtained from metadata supplied by the sample provider rather than from assay-based typing.

TCRbeta CDR3 regions were amplified from genomic DNA using the immunoSEQ Assay, a bias-controlled multiplex PCR. The study's own analysis went as follows. Nucleated cell counts per sample were estimated from amplification of reference gene primers within the assay. Sequence reads were collapsed and filtered to measure the absolute abundance of every unique TCRbeta CDR3 rearrangement. For each sample, productive Simpson clonality was calculated as the square root of Simpson's diversity index across productive rearrangements. TCRdb carries this immuneACCESS record with in-frame sequences only. Its versions omit some clonotypes, under half of them owing to an unresolved V gene in the studies checked, with the rest unexplained. The V and J calls and clone size come from that table; D and trimming were worked out from the DNA. The sample yields 20,000 to 25,000 clones; roughly 80% were counted once. Around 13% of the sample rests with the top ten.

On the study overall, not on this receptor specifically: The quantity of clinical and demographic metadata differed by source and by participant and was supplied without curation.

Collaborating institutions collected whole blood in K2EDTA tubes following their own protocols. Collaborator samples were shipped for TCRbeta analysis as frozen whole blood, isolated PBMCs, or DNA extracted from either sample type. V is cut back by 0 bases and J by 6 bases, with 9 bases in the junction unmatched. The CDR3 starts with the cysteine, ends with the phenylalanine, and has 15 residues. CDR3 DNA only is kept here, 45 bases in frame from base 1. According to the germline V gene, CDR1 reads SGHDT and CDR2 reads YYEEEE. Regarding this clone: It has no known antigen specificity. No quality values exist for individual bases; no much larger clone is one base distant.

This receptor was obtained from a man aged 55 to 69 with active COVID-19. Specimen: peripheral blood. The V and J genes are TRBV5-6 and TRBJ2-7; 7 bases in between match TRBD1. The DNA sequence follows: TGTGCCAGCAGCTTGGTAACAGGGGCGTCGACCGAGCAGTACTTC. Its protein reads: CASSLVTGASTEQYF.